The following is a T cell receptor (beta chain) sequence with its context. The antigen remains unidentified. The entry originates in a study of CD8 T cells in ankylosing spondylitis. Study conclusions and caveats: As for the disease-linked clones, they showed a CD8+ phenotype and occurred at relatively low frequencies in peripheral blood. Within ankylosing spondylitis blood, a TCR beta motif made up of roughly eight highly homologous variants appeared to be characteristic.

The trim removed 1 base at V and 6 bases at J, leaving 12 bases unmatched. This CDR3 contains 17 residues. The germline V gene encodes CDR1 SGHVS and CDR2 FQNEAQ. TCRdb analysed the 5' RACE reads with MiXCR anew, one entry per CDR3 protein. This table holds some 700,000 distinct CDR3 sequences, over 15% found once. Sequences were obtained from blood, either unsorted or a sorted T cell fraction (not recorded which). This sequence originates from a male donor with ankylosing spondylitis. The genes are TRBV7-8 and TRBJ2-1, with 7 positions matching TRBD2. The CDR3 sequence is CASSLVDGREALNEQFF. CDR3 nucleotides: TGTGCCAGCAGCTTAGTTGATGGGAGGGAGGCGCTCAATGAGCAGTTCTTC.